One sample yielded the 2 T cell receptor beta chains listed below, sequenced in a study of shared clonotypes between healthy human individuals. Libraries were prepared by immunoSEQ multiplex PCR; TCRdb keeps only in-frame clonotypes and omits some of them. The sample includes around 1.6 million clones, nearly 99% of them seen just once. The sample consisted of naive CD4+ T cells sorted from blood. Subset reported: CD45RA+ positively selected. These receptor sequences come from a man aged 30 to 45 in good health.

In DNA form, the CDR3 reads TGTGCCAGCAGTGAATTGCGTGGGGAGACCCAGTACTTC. Amino acids: CASSELRGETQYF. V is TRBV6-1 and J is TRBJ2-5; D is unclear. CDR1 is MNHNS, CDR2 SASEGT, per germline. This CDR3 contains 13 residues. V was cut by 2 bases and J by 5 bases, with 9 bases left in between.

A word on this clone: Other DNA sequences in the same sample also yield this CDR3. The CDR3 spells CASSQDGYEQYF. CDR3 nucleotides: TGCGCCAGCAGCCAAGACGGGTACGAGCAGTACTTC. The chain combines TRBV4-1 with TRBJ2-7; no clear D gene. V was clipped by 0 bases and J by 4 bases, with 4 bases between them. The CDR3 is 12 residues long. Per the germline V gene, CDR1 is MGHRA and CDR2 is YSYEKL.